These T cell receptor beta chains were read from a single sample in a study of monozygotic twins with cystic fibrosis. Repertoires were generated with immunoSEQ multiplex PCR, while TCRdb's copy carries only in-frame clones and drops some. Among about 30,000 clones listed, around 81% were seen once. Sequencing used blood. These receptors were taken from a girl aged 2 to 9 with cystic fibrosis. The CDR3 runs from the conserved cysteine through the conserved F or W. Fields, in order: J gene, D gene, clone size, V gene, CDR3 DNA, CDR3 protein. A D gene is named only where the DNA matches it firmly. Only part of the rows carry a size: once, few, many, or a class if the clone is expanded.

j_gene: TRBJ2-3; d_gene: -; abundance: -; v_gene: TRBV10-1; CDR3nt: TGCGCCACCACGCCATCCAGACCGAGGCCCCGAGGAGGGGCCCCCCTCGGCACGCAGTATTTT; CDR3aa: CATTPSRPRPRGGAPLGTQYF
j_gene: TRBJ2-3; d_gene: -; abundance: once; v_gene: TRBV5-4; CDR3nt: TGTGCCAGCAGCGTCGACAGAAACGCAGATACGCAGTATTTT; CDR3aa: CASSVDRNADTQYF
j_gene: TRBJ1-1; d_gene: -; abundance: -; v_gene: TRBV10-3; CDR3nt: TGTGCCATCCGCCCATCAGACAGGAACACTGAAGCTTTCTTT; CDR3aa: CAIRPSDRNTEAFF
j_gene: TRBJ2-1; d_gene: -; abundance: -; v_gene: TRBV7-9; CDR3nt: TGTGCCAGCAGCTTAGAACACGGGAGTGCCCACAATGAGCAGTTCTTC; CDR3aa: CASSLEHGSAHNEQFF
j_gene: TRBJ1-1; d_gene: -; abundance: -; v_gene: TRBV18; CDR3nt: TGTGCCAGCTCACCAGAAGGACAGCTGAACACTGAAGCTTTCTTT; CDR3aa: CASSPEGQLNTEAFF
j_gene: TRBJ1-2; d_gene: TRBD1; abundance: -; v_gene: TRBV5-1; CDR3nt: TGCGCCAGCAGCCCCCGGACAGGACAAGAAGCTGGCTACACCTTC; CDR3aa: CASSPRTGQEAGYTF
j_gene: TRBJ2-6; d_gene: -; abundance: -; v_gene: TRBV18; CDR3nt: TGTGCCAGCTCACCACAAGTATTAGGGGCCAACGTCCTGACTTTC; CDR3aa: CASSPQVLGANVLTF
j_gene: TRBJ1-4; d_gene: -; abundance: -; v_gene: TRBV4-1; CDR3nt: TGCGCCAGCAGCCAAGATCAAAAACTGTTTTTT; CDR3aa: CASSQDQKLFF
j_gene: TRBJ2-5; d_gene: TRBD2; abundance: few; v_gene: TRBV5-1; CDR3nt: TGCGCCAGCAGGGCGGAAGGACTAGCATTGGAGACCCAGTACTTC; CDR3aa: CASRAEGLALETQYF
j_gene: TRBJ1-1; d_gene: -; abundance: -; v_gene: TRBV27; CDR3nt: TGTGCCAGCAGTTTGGAACCGGGACGGGCGTCCCCGGACACTGAAGCTTTCTTT; CDR3aa: CASSLEPGRASPDTEAFF
j_gene: TRBJ2-5; d_gene: -; abundance: -; v_gene: TRBV9; CDR3nt: TGTGCCAGCAGCCCGGGACCCAACCAAGAGACCCAGTACTTC; CDR3aa: CASSPGPNQETQYF
j_gene: TRBJ2-1; d_gene: TRBD2; abundance: -; v_gene: TRBV25-1; CDR3nt: TGTGCCAGCAGCCGGCCGGGCGGGAGCTACAATGAGCAGTTCTTC; CDR3aa: CASSRPGGSYNEQFF
j_gene: TRBJ2-1; d_gene: -; abundance: once; v_gene: TRBV15; CDR3nt: TGTGCCACCAGCATATTTCCTTTGGATGAGCAGTTCTTC; CDR3aa: CATSIFPLDEQFF
j_gene: TRBJ1-3; d_gene: -; abundance: -; v_gene: TRBV4-1; CDR3nt: TGCGCCAGCAGCCAAACTCCCGGCCGCGGGCTAGACACCATATATTTT; CDR3aa: CASSQTPGRGLDTIYF
j_gene: TRBJ2-7; d_gene: TRBD2; abundance: once; v_gene: TRBV30; CDR3nt: TGTGCCTGGAGTGTACGACTAGCCCCCTACGAGCAGTACTTC; CDR3aa: CAWSVRLAPYEQYF
j_gene: TRBJ1-1; d_gene: -; abundance: few; v_gene: TRBV10-1; CDR3nt: TGCGCCAGCAGGAGGGAAGGGAGTACTGAAGCTTTCTTT; CDR3aa: CASRREGSTEAFF
j_gene: TRBJ1-1; d_gene: -; abundance: -; v_gene: TRBV19; CDR3nt: TGTGCCAGTACCGTGATCAGTGGAGGCACTGAAGCTTTCTTT; CDR3aa: CASTVISGGTEAFF
j_gene: TRBJ1-4; d_gene: TRBD1; abundance: -; v_gene: TRBV10-1; CDR3nt: TGCGCCAGCAGTGATCGACAGGGAACTAATGAAAAACTGTTTTTT; CDR3aa: CASSDRQGTNEKLFF
j_gene: TRBJ2-3; d_gene: -; abundance: -; v_gene: TRBV20-1; CDR3nt: TGCAGTGCTCGAACCGGGGTGCTGAAGTATTTT; CDR3aa: CSARTGVLKYF